Each of the 17 T cell receptor beta chains below was sequenced from the same sample in a study of blood T cell repertoires in COVID-19. Generated by immunoSEQ multiplex PCR, the TCRdb table keeps only in-frame clones and is missing some. The profile shows roughly 430,000 clones, roughly 86% of them singletons. Sequenced material: PBMCs or T cells enriched from blood (not recorded which). The receptors derive from a woman aged 40 to 50 with acute COVID-19.

The gene calls are TRBV19 and TRBJ2-3; D perhaps matches TRBD2 (5 bases). Germline V gene data show CDR1 as LNHDA and CDR2 as SQIVND (reference sequence). This CDR3 is built from 15 residues. V lost 3 bases to trimming and J lost 2 bases, with 12 bases between them. In DNA, the CDR3 is TGTGCCAGTAGTATCGGACCCCTAGCCACAGATACGCAGTATTTT. Its translation: CASSIGPLATDTQYF.

The J gene is TRBJ2-3, the V gene TRBV3-1 (or the pseudogene TRBV3-2); 9 bases agree with TRBD2. The CDR3 consists of 17 residues. Germline V gene data show CDR1 as LGHDT and CDR2 as YNNKEL (reference sequence). Trimming took 1 base from V and 8 from J; bases not matched to a gene: 13. In DNA, the CDR3 is TGTGCCAGCAGCCAAGGTCCTGGCGGGGGGGCCGGGTTTACGCAGTATTTT. Its protein product is CASSQGPGGGAGFTQYF.

The chain recombines TRBV9 with TRBJ2-7; D not certain. Germline V gene sequence: CDR1 SGDLS, CDR2 YYNGEE. This CDR3 spans 14 amino acids. V lost 3 bases, J lost 2 bases, and 12 bases lay in between. The CDR3 region has the DNA TGTGCCAGCAGCGCCGCAGGTTCCCCCTACGAGCAGTACTTC. It encodes CASSAAGSPYEQYF.

The CDR3 bases are TGTGCCTGGAGGGACAGGGTTTCAGCCGGGGAGCTGTTTTTT. It encodes CAWRDRVSAGELFF. The rearrangement uses TRBV30 and TRBJ2-2; 8 bases map to TRBD1. Per germline, CDR1 GTSNPN and CDR2 SVGIG (reference sequence). Trimming took 3 bases from V and 6 from J; bases not matched to a gene: 6. This CDR3 spans 14 amino acids. The variable domain in full, with the rest retrieved from reference TRBV30 and TRBJ2-2, is SQTIHQWPATLVQPVGSPLSLECTVEGTSNPNLYWYRQAAGRGLQLLFYSVGIGQISSEVPQNLSASRPQDRQFILSSKKLLLSDSGFYLCAWRDRVSAGELFFGEGSRLTVL.

This clone appeared once. CDR3 region: CASSPGSKFRPTEAFF. CDR3 DNA: TGTGCCAGTAGCCCGGGTTCTAAGTTTAGGCCCACTGAAGCTTTCTTT. This sequence joins TRBV19 and TRBJ1-1; D gene ambiguous. The CDR3 length is 16 residues. Germline lookup yields CDR1 LNHDA and CDR2 SQIVND (reference sequence). Trimming took off 6 bases at V and 4 bases at J, with 21 bases between the two ends.

This chain uses TRBV28 with TRBJ2-7, with TRBD2 as a possible D gene (6 bases). V was pared by 2 bases and J by 5 bases, with 13 bases between. CDR1 is MDHEN, CDR2 SYDVKM, per germline. The CDR3 covers 14 residues. CDR3 protein: CASSLIPGRNEQYF. The CDR3 region has the DNA TGTGCCAGCAGTTTAATCCCAGGGAGGAACGAGCAGTACTTC.

In DNA form, the CDR3 reads TGTGCCAGTACGAGGGGGCTTGGAAACACCATATATTTT. As protein: CASTRGLGNTIYF. The chain couples TRBV12-3 or TRBV12-4 to TRBJ1-3; 7 bases are shared with TRBD1. This CDR3 comprises 13 residues. The V and J ends lost 9 bases and 3 bases, in that order; junction bases with no gene match: 5.

CDR3 protein: CASSPSHTAYEQYF. DNA of the CDR3: TGTGCCAGCTCACCCTCCCACACCGCATACGAGCAGTACTTC. The chain combines TRBV18 with TRBJ2-7, with no clear D. V lost 3 bases and J lost 4, with 13 bases in between. The CDR3 consists of 14 residues. Germline V CDR1 and CDR2: KGHSH, LQKENI.

Concerning this clone: A much more abundant neighbour one base away suggests this may be a read error. The gene calls are TRBV3-1 (or the pseudogene TRBV3-2) and TRBJ2-7, with 7 bases aligning to TRBD2. Unmatched junction bases numbered 2, after V lost 4 bases and J lost 2 bases. Germline V gene data show CDR1 as LGHDT and CDR2 as YNNKEL (reference sequence). This CDR3 is 13 amino acids long. CDR3 coding DNA: TGTGCCAGCAGCCGACGGGGGGCCTACGAGCAGTACTTC. It codes for CASSRRGAYEQYF.

The count of this clone is one. CDR3 nucleotides: TGTGCCAGCAGCCAAGTCCGTCAGTACTCCGGGGGTGAAAAACTGTTTTTT. It is translated as CASSQVRQYSGGEKLFF. The rearrangement joins TRBV3-1 (or the pseudogene TRBV3-2) to TRBJ1-4; D may be TRBD1 (5 bases). Germline assignment: CDR1 LGHDT and CDR2 YNNKEL (reference sequence). The CDR3 has 17 amino acids. V lost 1 base, J lost 7 bases, and 19 bases lay in between.

The chain combines TRBV5-1 with TRBJ2-7; a possible D gene is TRBD2 (6 bases). The CDR3 is made up of 14 amino acids. Germline V gene sequence: CDR1 SGHRS, CDR2 YFSETQ. V dropped 4 bases and J dropped 3 bases, with 14 bases sitting between them. CDR3 region: CASSLNPRGYEQYF. The CDR3, as DNA: TGCGCCAGCAGCCTTAACCCGCGGGGCTACGAGCAGTACTTC.

The V and J genes are TRBV5-5 and TRBJ1-5; D gene uncertain. Germline loops: CDR1 SGHKS, CDR2 YYEKEE (reference sequence). The CDR3 runs to 14 residues. Trimming shortened V by 0 bases and J by 0 bases, and 4 bases separated the two germline ends. The CDR3 loop reads CASSLGSSNQPQHF. Written as DNA, the CDR3 is TGTGCCAGCAGCTTGGGTAGTAGCAATCAGCCCCAGCATTTT. The full variable domain, rest sourced from reference TRBV5-5 and TRBJ1-5, is DAGVTQSPTHLIKTRGQQVTLRCSPISGHKSVSWYQQVLGQGPQFIFQYYEKEERGRGNFPDRFSARQFPNYSSELNVNALLLGDSALYLCASSLGSSNQPQHFGDGTRLSIL.

The chain has TRBV27 and TRBJ1-6; a weak D match, TRBD1 (5 bases). The germline CDR1 and CDR2 sequences are MNHEY and SMNVEV (reference sequence). V was shortened by 4 bases and J by 9 bases, with 10 bases between the two germline ends. CDR3 length: 13 residues. The CDR3 is CASSYSQGSPLHF. DNA of the CDR3: TGTGCCAGCAGTTACTCGCAGGGTTCACCCCTCCACTTT.

The J gene is TRBJ1-6, the V gene TRBV3-1 (or the pseudogene TRBV3-2); a weak D match, TRBD1 (5 bases). V dropped 3 bases and J dropped 10 bases, with 13 bases sitting between them. Germline loops: CDR1 LGHDT, CDR2 YNNKEL (reference sequence). The CDR3 contains 14 residues. The CDR3, as DNA: TGTGCCAGCAGCCACGGCAGGGAGGGCTCACCCCTCCACTTT. It is translated as CASSHGREGSPLHF.

The chain recombines TRBV6-6 with TRBJ2-7; TRBD2 matches at 8 bases. Germline CDR1 MNHNY, CDR2 SVGAGI (reference sequence). The CDR3 is 13 amino acids. The V segment lost 6 bases and the J segment 7 bases; nucleotides outside the gene matches: 8. CDR3 sequence: CASRGSGGSEQYF. The DNA for the CDR3 is TGTGCCAGCAGGGGAAGCGGGGGAAGTGAGCAGTACTTC.

The chain couples TRBV6-5 to TRBJ2-1; 13 positions agree with TRBD2. CDR3 length: 15 residues. V dropped 10 bases and J dropped 6; count of bases not matched to a gene: 9. CDR1 is MNHEY and CDR2 is SVGAGI in the germline V gene. The CDR3 nucleotides read TGTGCCACAAGGACTAGCGGGGGCCCAGGCAATGAGCAGTTCTTC. Protein sequence: CATRTSGGPGNEQFF.

This rearrangement joins TRBV30 to TRBJ1-5; TRBD1 might be the D (5 bases). The CDR3 loop spans 14 amino acids. Trimming left V 0 bases short and J 6 bases short, with 12 bases between. The germline V gene encodes CDR1 GTSNPN and CDR2 SVGIG (reference sequence). The CDR3 here is CAWSVEGKVQPQHF. CDR3 bases: TGTGCCTGGAGTGTGGAGGGGAAGGTTCAGCCCCAGCATTTT. The entire variable domain, with the rest obtained from reference TRBV30 and TRBJ1-5, is as follows: SQTIHQWPATLVQPVGSPLSLECTVEGTSNPNLYWYRQAAGRGLQLLFYSVGIGQISSEVPQNLSASRPQDRQFILSSKKLLLSDSGFYLCAWSVEGKVQPQHFGDGTRLSIL.